Shown below are 24 T cell receptor beta chains from a single sample sequenced in a study of blood T cell repertoires in COVID-19. Clones were read by immunoSEQ multiplex PCR, and TCRdb kept only the in-frame ones, dropping some. The sample shows 250,000 or so clones, about 83% of them seen only once. Input material: peripheral blood. The source of these receptors is a man over 45 with acute or convalescent COVID-19.

The J gene is TRBJ1-2, the V gene TRBV2; D is uncertain. The CDR3 loop spans 13 amino acids. V was shortened by 6 bases and J by 1 base, with 9 bases between the two germline ends. Germline assignment: CDR1 SNHLY and CDR2 FYNNEI. The DNA for the CDR3 is TGTGCCAGCAGCGCTCTAAATAACTATGGCTACACCTTC. Encoded protein: CASSALNNYGYTF.

V gene TRBV2 combines with J gene TRBJ2-7; tentative D call: TRBD2 (6 bases). The CDR3 totals 14 residues. CDR1 is SNHLY and CDR2 is FYNNEI in the germline V gene. V lost 1 base to trimming and J lost 4 bases, with 11 bases between them. The CDR3 sequence: CASSEGLGGYEQYF. The CDR3 region has the DNA TGTGCCAGCAGTGAAGGTTTGGGGGGTTACGAGCAGTACTTC.

V usage is TRBV9 and J usage is TRBJ2-1, with D possibly TRBD1 on 5 matching bases. This CDR3 is built from 14 residues. With 0 bases removed from V and 7 bases from J, the gap between germline ends came to 11 bases. CDR1 and CDR2 from the germline V gene are SGDLS and YYNGEE. This chain's CDR3 is CASSVEGFRNEQFF. As DNA, the CDR3 is TGTGCCAGCAGCGTAGAGGGGTTCAGGAATGAGCAGTTCTTC.

A few counts support this clone. This rearrangement joins TRBV19 to TRBJ1-3, with a weak D call TRBD1 (6 bases). Per germline, CDR1 LNHDA and CDR2 SQIVND (reference sequence). V was pared by 6 bases and J by 0 bases, with 15 bases between. This CDR3 has 16 residues. Written as DNA, the CDR3 is TGTGCCAGTAGAGGCACAGGGACAAGCTCTGGAAACACCATATATTTT. This translates into CASRGTGTSSGNTIYF. The variable domain in full, with the rest retrieved from reference TRBV19 and TRBJ1-3, is DGGITQSPKYLFRKEGQNVTLSCEQNLNHDAMYWYRQDPGQGLRLIYYSQIVNDFQKGDIAEGYSVSREKKESFPLTVTSAQKNPTAFYLCASRGTGTSSGNTIYFGEGSWLTVV.

This chain joins TRBV9 and TRBJ2-3, with 10 bases lining up with TRBD2. Trimming cost V 7 bases and J 0 bases; bases outside gene matches: 2. Germline V CDR1 and CDR2: SGDLS, YYNGEE. CDR3 length: 14 residues. This CDR3 reads CASQAGGSTDTQYF. CDR3 nucleotide sequence: TGTGCCAGCCAAGCGGGAGGGAGCACAGATACGCAGTATTTT. Supplemented by reference TRBV9 and TRBJ2-3, the full variable domain reads DSGVTQTPKHLITATGQRVTLRCSPRSGDLSVYWYQQSLDQGLQFLIQYYNGEERAKGNILERFSAQQFPDLHSELNLSSLELGDSALYFCASQAGGSTDTQYFGPGTRLTVL.

The V call is TRBV4-1, the J call TRBJ1-5; D is possibly TRBD1 (5 bases). From germline, CDR1 is MGHRA and CDR2 YSYEKL. Trimming shortened V by 0 bases and J by 2 bases, and 11 bases separated the two germline ends. This CDR3 comprises 16 residues. CDR3 region: CASSQDDSRGNQPQHF. CDR3 sequence (DNA): TGCGCCAGCAGCCAAGATGACAGTAGAGGCAATCAGCCCCAGCATTTT.

The chain uses TRBV6-6 and TRBJ2-7; D call uncertain. CDR3 length equals 14 residues. Germline V gene data show CDR1 as MNHNY and CDR2 as SVGAGI (reference sequence). Trimming took 6 bases from V and 0 from J, leaving 12 bases between them. The CDR3 DNA reads as TGTGCCAGCAGCCGCACGGTTAGCTCCTACGAGCAGTACTTC. This gives the protein CASSRTVSSYEQYF.

CDR3 sequence reads: CAWSVTSGKRTDTQYF. In DNA, the CDR3 is TGTGCCTGGAGTGTGACTAGCGGAAAGCGGACAGATACGCAGTATTTT. The gene calls are TRBV30 and TRBJ2-3, with 9 positions matching TRBD2. The CDR3 covers 16 residues. CDR1 GTSNPN and CDR2 SVGIG come from the germline V gene (reference sequence). The V gene end was trimmed by 0 bases and the J gene end by 3 bases; junction bases not matched to a gene: 7.

J is TRBJ2-7 and V is TRBV6-5; D not resolved. Germline V CDR1 and CDR2: MNHEY, SVGAGI. V lost 9 bases and J lost 3, with 12 bases in between. The CDR3 runs to 12 residues. In nucleotides, the CDR3 is TGTGCCAGTACTGGGCTGCTCTACGAGCAGTACTTC. Its protein product is CASTGLLYEQYF.

The V gene is TRBV9, the J gene TRBJ1-6; 7 positions match TRBD1. There are 15 residues in the CDR3. J was trimmed by 10 bases and V by 3 bases; bases with no gene match: 10. The V gene's germline CDR1 is SGDLS and CDR2 YYNGEE. Written as DNA, the CDR3 is TGTGCCAGCAGCGCCTTACAGGGGATAGGATCACCCCTCCACTTT. Amino acids: CASSALQGIGSPLHF. The full variable domain, its missing parts supplied by reference TRBV9 and TRBJ1-6, is DSGVTQTPKHLITATGQRVTLRCSPRSGDLSVYWYQQSLDQGLQFLIQYYNGEERAKGNILERFSAQQFPDLHSELNLSSLELGDSALYFCASSALQGIGSPLHFGNGTRLTVT.

This chain uses TRBV19 with TRBJ2-7; unclear D gene. This CDR3 has 15 amino acids. Trimming cost V 1 base and J 6 bases, with 16 bases left between them. Germline assignment: CDR1 LNHDA and CDR2 SQIVND (reference sequence). The CDR3 DNA is TGTGCCAGTAGTATAGGATCCCCGGGTTCGGGCGAGCAGTACTTC. It encodes CASSIGSPGSGEQYF.

This sequence joins TRBV9 and TRBJ1-6; 7 bases fit TRBD1. Trimming removed 0 bases from V and 10 bases from J; junction bases left unmatched: 10. Germline loops: CDR1 SGDLS, CDR2 YYNGEE. The CDR3 extends over 16 amino acids. In nucleotides, the CDR3 is TGTGCCAGCAGCGTAGAGTCAGGGACAGCGGAGTCACCCCTCCACTTT. Amino acids: CASSVESGTAESPLHF.

The rearrangement uses TRBV6-2 or TRBV6-3 and TRBJ2-7; 7 bases agree with TRBD1. J lost 1 base, V lost 2 bases, and 14 bases had no gene match. Looked up from germline, CDR1 is MNHEY and CDR2 is SVGEGT. This CDR3 spans 18 amino acids. The CDR3 nucleotides read TGTGCCAGCAGTTACCACCCGTCCGGGACAGAGAAATCCTACGAGCAGTACTTC. This gives the protein CASSYHPSGTEKSYEQYF.

The genes are TRBV11-2 and TRBJ2-7; D gene uncertain. In germline, CDR1 is SGHAT, CDR2 FQNNGV. The ends were cut back, 0 bases at V and 3 bases at J, with 12 bases in the middle. The CDR3 length is 15 residues. The DNA for the CDR3 is TGTGCCAGCAGCTTAGATTACTTAAGGAGCTACGAGCAGTACTTC. Protein product: CASSLDYLRSYEQYF.

Notes on this clone: This may be a read error, as it is one base from a much larger clone. The V and J genes are TRBV28 and TRBJ2-2, with D hard to call. This CDR3 has 11 amino acids. Germline assignment: CDR1 MDHEN and CDR2 SYDVKM. The germline V and J ends were trimmed by 3 bases and 6 bases, with 2 bases remaining between them. As DNA, the CDR3 is TGTGCCAGCAGTTTCTCCGGGGAGCTGTTTTTT. This translates into CASSFSGELFF.

This chain links TRBV5-8 with TRBJ1-4; 10 bases are a match to TRBD1. CDR1 and CDR2 (germline): SGHTS, YDEGEE. The V and J ends lost 4 bases and 1 base, in that order; junction bases with no gene match: 10. This CDR3 comprises 18 residues. CDR3 in DNA: TGTGCCAGCAGCAAACCGGGACAGGGGTTTGGAACTAATGAAAAACTGTTTTTT. Amino acids: CASSKPGQGFGTNEKLFF.

The chain is built from TRBV9 and TRBJ2-6, with 7 bases fitting TRBD1. With 3 bases clipped from V and 0 bases from J, the junction kept 6 bases outside the gene matches. The CDR3 loop spans 17 amino acids. Per the germline V gene, CDR1 is SGDLS and CDR2 is YYNGEE. The CDR3 region has the DNA TGTGCCAGCAGCGAACGACAGGGAAACTCTGGGGCCAACGTCCTGACTTTC. Translated: CASSERQGNSGANVLTF.

The chain carries TRBV29-1 and TRBJ1-1, with a weak D call TRBD1 (6 bases). This CDR3 spans 13 amino acids. Between the trimmed V and J ends, which lost 7 bases and 1 base, there was a span of 13 bases. CDR1 is SQVTM and CDR2 is ANQGSEA in the germline V gene. The CDR3 bases are TGCAGCGCCTCCGAGGGACAGAACACTGAAGCTTTCTTT. Protein: CSASEGQNTEAFF. Drawing the rest from reference TRBV29-1 and TRBJ1-1, the complete variable domain is SAVISQKPSRDICQRGTSLTIQCQVDSQVTMMFWYRQQPGQSLTLIATANQGSEATYESGFVIDKFPISRPNLTFSTLTVSNMSPEDSSIYLCSASEGQNTEAFFGQGTRLTVV.

The count of this clone is one. The genes are TRBV12-3 or TRBV12-4 and TRBJ2-3; possibly TRBD2 for D (5 bases). V was shortened by 3 bases and J by 5 bases, with 9 bases between the two germline ends. This CDR3 contains 13 residues. As DNA, the CDR3 is TGTGCCAGCAGTTTGCGGGTGGGAGATACGCAGTATTTT. This codes for CASSLRVGDTQYF.

The rearrangement uses TRBV5-4 and TRBJ2-2; maybe TRBD1 (5 bases). Germline V gives CDR1 SGHNT, CDR2 YYREEE (reference sequence). This CDR3 is built from 16 residues. Trimming removed 0 bases at V and 2 bases at J, with 11 bases between. The CDR3 spells CASSLGQLKNTGELFF. DNA of the CDR3: TGTGCCAGCAGCTTGGGACAGCTAAAAAACACCGGGGAGCTGTTTTTT. The variable domain in full, with the rest retrieved from reference TRBV5-4 and TRBJ2-2, is ETGVTQSPTHLIKTRGQQVTLRCSSQSGHNTVSWYQQALGQGPQFIFQYYREEENGRGNFPPRFSGLQFPNYSSELNVNALELDDSALYLCASSLGQLKNTGELFFGEGSRLTVL.

The chain carries TRBV10-1 and TRBJ2-1; 7 bases are shared with TRBD1. This CDR3 has 13 residues. The ends lost 4 bases at V and 6 bases at J; junction bases unmatched: 3. In germline, CDR1 is WNHNN, CDR2 SYGVQD (reference sequence). CDR3 residues: CASSANRGNEQFF. In DNA form, the CDR3 reads TGCGCCAGCAGTGCGAACAGGGGCAATGAGCAGTTCTTC.

The chain is built from TRBV11-3 and TRBJ2-3, with D uncertain. Germline V gene sequence: CDR1 SGHNT, CDR2 YENEEA. Trimming pared 5 bases from V and 5 bases from J, leaving 11 bases between. The CDR3 is made up of 13 amino acids. The CDR3 loop is CASSPTSGDTQYF. The CDR3 bases are TGTGCCAGCAGCCCTACGTCGGGAGATACGCAGTATTTT.

In the case of this clone: Other DNA sequences in this sample translate to the same CDR3. V and J are TRBV28 and TRBJ1-2; 8 bases map to TRBD1. The J segment lost 2 bases and the V segment lost 1 base, leaving 3 bases of the junction unmatched. CDR1 and CDR2 from the germline V gene are MDHEN and SYDVKM. There are 15 residues in the CDR3. CDR3 sequence reads: CASSLSDRANYGYTF. As DNA, the CDR3 is TGTGCCAGCAGTTTATCGGACAGGGCAAACTATGGCTACACCTTC.

The gene calls are TRBV15 and TRBJ1-5; D is unresolved. This CDR3 is 15 amino acids long. Germline-derived CDR1 and CDR2 are LNHNV and YYDKDF (reference sequence). The ends were cut back, 3 bases at V and 2 bases at J, with 11 bases in the middle. The DNA for the CDR3 is TGTGCCACCAGCAGTGACGCTAGAGGCAATCAGCCCCAGCATTTT. This encodes CATSSDARGNQPQHF.